The 26 T cell receptor beta chains below all came from one sample that was sequenced in a study of blood T cell repertoires in COVID-19. Using immunoSEQ multiplex PCR, the repertoire was profiled, and TCRdb retains in-frame clones only, with some absent. This table has around 140,000 clones, about 79% appearing once. Sequenced sample: PBMCs or T cells enriched from blood (not recorded which). The receptors were gathered from a woman between 45 and 60 years old who had recovered from COVID-19.

The gene calls are TRBV28 and TRBJ1-2; no definite D call. V was pared by 7 bases and J by 0 bases, with 12 bases between. This CDR3 region has 14 residues. Germline CDR1 reads MDHEN; CDR2 reads SYDVKM. The CDR3 DNA sequence: TGTGCCAGCACTCTGCAGAATGCTAACTATGGCTACACCTTC. Protein sequence: CASTLQNANYGYTF.

This clone is a singleton in its sample. The junction and the germline gene differ at one end; a read error may be behind it. This rearrangement joins TRBV29-1 to TRBJ2-2; unclear D gene. Germline CDR1 reads SQVTM; CDR2 reads ANQGSEA. The CDR3 is 11 amino acids. In DNA form, the CDR3 reads TGCAGCGTTAAAGACCCTGGGGAGCTGTTTTTT. It yields the protein CSVKDPGELFF.

The genes are TRBV5-1 and TRBJ2-4, with 12 bases fitting TRBD2. After removal of 0 bases from V and 3 bases from J, the junction contained 1 base not matched to a gene. The CDR3 runs to 16 residues. From germline, CDR1 is SGHRS and CDR2 YFSETQ. CDR3 in DNA: TGCGCCAGCAGCTTGGCGACTAGCGGGAGCAAAAACATTCAGTACTTC. Translating it yields CASSLATSGSKNIQYF.

The rearrangement uses TRBV5-1 and TRBJ2-7; no definite D call. V dropped 0 bases and J dropped 2 bases, with 6 bases sitting between them. Per germline, CDR1 SGHRS and CDR2 YFSETQ. The CDR3 covers 13 residues. The CDR3 DNA sequence: TGCGCCAGCAGCTTGGCTCCCGCCTACGAGCAGTACTTC. Protein: CASSLAPAYEQYF. The variable domain in full, completed from reference TRBV5-1 and TRBJ2-7, reads KAGVTQTPRYLIKTRGQQVTLSCSPISGHRSVSWYQQTPGQGLQFLFEYFSETQRNKGNFPGRFSGRQFSNSRSEMNVSTLELGDSALYLCASSLAPAYEQYFGPGTRLTVT.

This clone was found once. V and J are TRBV29-1 and TRBJ2-5, with D perhaps matching TRBD2 (6 bases). The germline V and J ends were trimmed by 2 bases and 3 bases, with 13 bases remaining between them. CDR1 is SQVTM and CDR2 is ANQGSEA in the germline V gene. CDR3 size: 14 residues. The CDR3 nucleotides read TGCAGCGTTGAACCCCAGTTAGCGGAAGAGACCCAGTACTTC. It is translated as CSVEPQLAEETQYF.

The chain links TRBV19 to TRBJ1-4; 9 positions match TRBD1. Germline V gives CDR1 LNHDA, CDR2 SQIVND (reference sequence). J lost 2 bases, V lost 6 bases, and 1 base had no gene match. This CDR3 has 14 amino acids. For the CDR3, the DNA is TGTGCCAGTAGACAGGGGGCGACTAATGAAAAACTGTTTTTT. Its protein is CASRQGATNEKLFF.

The chain couples TRBV4-1 to TRBJ2-1, with 7 positions matching TRBD2. Germline V CDR1 and CDR2: MGHRA, YSYEKL. This CDR3 has 17 residues. V lost 3 bases, J lost 7 bases, and 15 bases stayed unmatched. Written as DNA, the CDR3 is TGCGCCAGCAGCCACTACGGCTCAGCGGGGTCTAAAAATGAGCAGTTCTTC. Residues: CASSHYGSAGSKNEQFF.

The rearrangement uses TRBV9 and TRBJ2-7; possibly TRBD2 for D (6 bases). This CDR3 spans 14 amino acids. Germline loops: CDR1 SGDLS, CDR2 YYNGEE. V was clipped by 0 bases and J by 4 bases, with 11 bases between them. For the CDR3, the DNA is TGTGCCAGCAGCGTAGCATCAGGGAGGTACGAGCAGTACTTC. It codes for CASSVASGRYEQYF.

In its sample, this clone was seen once. J is TRBJ1-2 and V is TRBV3-1 (or the pseudogene TRBV3-2); 8 nucleotides line up with TRBD1. Germline V gene data show CDR1 as LGHDT and CDR2 as YNNKEL (reference sequence). V shed 5 bases and J 5 bases; nucleotides not matched to a gene: 10. The CDR3 runs to 15 residues. As DNA, the CDR3 is TGTGCCAGCAGCGGTTCTAGGACAGGGCTATATGGCTACACCTTC. Its protein product is CASSGSRTGLYGYTF.

This chain uses TRBV19 with TRBJ2-3, with D perhaps TRBD2 (5 bases). The CDR3 runs 14 residues. Germline assignment: CDR1 LNHDA and CDR2 SQIVND (reference sequence). V gave up 3 bases and J gave up 8 bases, with 15 bases separating them. CDR3: CASSIGGSVGTQYF. For the CDR3, the DNA is TGTGCCAGTAGTATCGGAGGAAGTGTTGGTACGCAGTATTTT.

The chain employs TRBV28 and TRBJ2-1, with 7 bases that match TRBD2. The CDR3 consists of 13 residues. Trimming took 5 bases from V and 7 from J; bases not matched to a gene: 5. Germline values: CDR1 MDHEN, CDR2 SYDVKM. CDR3 in amino acids: CASSREVLNEQFF. CDR3 DNA sequence: TGTGCCAGCAGTCGGGAGGTCCTAAATGAGCAGTTCTTC. Filled out from reference TRBV28 and TRBJ2-1, the complete variable domain reads DVKVTQSSRYLVKRTGEKVFLECVQDMDHENMFWYRQDPGLGLRLIYFSYDVKMKEKGDIPEGYSVSREKKERFSLILESASTNQTSMYLCASSREVLNEQFFGPGTRLTVL.

The chain combines TRBV6-5 with TRBJ2-3; 13 nucleotides match TRBD2. The CDR3 consists of 16 residues. The germline gives CDR1 MNHEY, CDR2 SVGAGI. With V trimmed by 2 bases and J by 3 bases, 2 bases remained unmatched. DNA of the CDR3: TGTGCCAGCAGTTACGGGGGACTAGCGGGAACAGATACGCAGTATTTT. Translated: CASSYGGLAGTDTQYF.

V and J are TRBV7-3 and TRBJ2-1; the match to TRBD2 covers 10 bases. CDR3 length: 15 residues. Trimming cost V 6 bases and J 8 bases; bases outside gene matches: 10. Germline V gene lookup returns CDR1 SGHTA and CDR2 FQGTGA. CDR3 DNA sequence: TGTGCCAGCAGTCGGGCTAGCGGGAGTGTCGATGAGCAGTTCTTC. It translates to CASSRASGSVDEQFF.

This clone was recorded a few times. This sequence joins TRBV27 and TRBJ1-4; TRBD1 aligns across 10 bases. CDR3 length equals 19 residues. With 0 bases clipped from V and 0 bases from J, the junction kept 7 bases outside the gene matches. CDR1 is MNHEY, CDR2 SMNVEV, per germline (reference sequence). CDR3 loop: CASSLSRDRGRATNEKLFF. The CDR3 DNA sequence: TGTGCCAGCAGTTTATCCCGGGACAGGGGCCGTGCAACTAATGAAAAACTGTTTTTT.

The rearrangement joins TRBV5-1 to TRBJ2-6; the match to TRBD1 covers 9 bases. The CDR3 has 16 residues. Germline values: CDR1 SGHRS, CDR2 YFSETQ. V shed 3 bases and J 4 bases; nucleotides not matched to a gene: 5. CDR3 nucleotide sequence: TGCGCCAGCAGCTCCGGGACAGGGTCCGGGGCCAACGTCCTGACTTTC. Its protein product is CASSSGTGSGANVLTF.

CDR3: CASSDRGGPSNEQFF. DNA for the CDR3: TGTGCCAGCAGTGACAGGGGTGGGCCATCCAATGAGCAGTTCTTC. V gene TRBV2 combines with J gene TRBJ2-1; perhaps TRBD1 as D (6 bases). V was trimmed by 3 bases and J by 6 bases, leaving 15 bases between them. Looked up from germline, CDR1 is SNHLY and CDR2 is FYNNEI. CDR3 length: 15 residues. The full variable domain, its missing parts supplied by reference TRBV2 and TRBJ2-1, is EPEVTQTPSHQVTQMGQEVILRCVPISNHLYFYWYRQILGQKVEFLVSFYNNEISEKSEIFDDQFSVERPDGSNFTLKIRSTKLEDSAMYFCASSDRGGPSNEQFFGPGTRLTVL.

CDR3 sequence reads: CASSEAGGDQPQHF. CDR3 in DNA: TGTGCCAGCAGTGAAGCCGGCGGGGATCAGCCCCAGCATTTT. The chain joins TRBV6-1 to TRBJ1-5; D call uncertain. The V end was cut by 0 bases, the J end by 5 bases, with 8 bases between. This CDR3 is 14 amino acids long. CDR1 and CDR2 from the germline V gene are MNHNS and SASEGT.

The rearrangement links TRBV3-1 (or the pseudogene TRBV3-2) to TRBJ2-5; 7 nucleotides line up with TRBD1. Germline CDR1 is LGHDT and CDR2 is YNNKEL (reference sequence). With V trimmed by 5 bases and J by 4 bases, 1 base remained unmatched. This CDR3 contains 12 residues. The CDR3 sequence is CASSRQGETQYF. The CDR3 DNA sequence: TGTGCCAGCAGCAGACAGGGAGAGACCCAGTACTTC.

This chain joins TRBV5-1 and TRBJ2-3; TRBD1 agrees at 7 bases. Germline values: CDR1 SGHRS, CDR2 YFSETQ. V shed 0 bases, J shed 3 bases, and the junction held 4 bases outside the gene matches. This CDR3 is built from 15 residues. This chain's CDR3 is CASSLEGAETDTQYF. The CDR3 nucleotides read TGCGCCAGCAGCTTGGAGGGGGCAGAAACAGATACGCAGTATTTT.

V is TRBV27 and J is TRBJ1-1; D unresolved. The CDR3 runs 13 residues. V lost 3 bases and J 6 bases, leaving 11 bases between the germline ends. The germline CDR1 and CDR2 sequences are MNHEY and SMNVEV (reference sequence). In DNA form, the CDR3 reads TGTGCCAGCAGTTTCTTTGGGAGCCCTGAAGCTTTCTTT. Translating it yields CASSFFGSPEAFF.

This clone is a singleton in its sample. This chain connects TRBV18 to TRBJ1-2; TRBD1 is a possible D gene (5 bases). This CDR3 contains 15 residues. V gave up 4 bases and J gave up 5 bases, with 17 bases separating them. Germline V gives CDR1 KGHSH, CDR2 LQKENI. CDR3 sequence reads: CASSRGTESHYGYTF. The CDR3 DNA sequence: TGTGCCAGCTCACGGGGCACGGAATCCCATTATGGCTACACCTTC.

V and J are TRBV20-1 and TRBJ2-1, with D maybe TRBD2 (5 bases). CDR1 is DFQATT, CDR2 SNEGSKA, per germline (reference sequence). CDR3 length: 11 amino acids. V was shortened by 5 bases and J by 9 bases, with 11 bases between the two germline ends. The CDR3 DNA follows: TGCAGTGCTCAACTAGGAACTGAGCAGTTCTTC. It encodes CSAQLGTEQFF.

V and J are TRBV12-1 and TRBJ2-3; the DNA was not used to check the table's D call, TRBD1. TRBV12-1 is a pseudogene locus. The CDR3 is made up of 14 amino acids. CDR3 nucleotide sequence: TGTGCCAGCAGCTACGGCAGGGGAGCGGATACGCAGTATTTT. Amino acid sequence: CASSYGRGADTQYF.

The chain joins TRBV29-1 to TRBJ2-1; 7 positions match TRBD1. The CDR3 spans 16 residues. In germline, CDR1 is SQVTM, CDR2 ANQGSEA. Germline trimming cut 4 bases from V and 8 bases from J; bases unmatched to any gene: 17. Here the CDR3 DNA reads TGCAGCGTTGGGGCCCGAGGCAGGGGGTTTGTATATGAGCAGTTCTTC. Its translation is CSVGARGRGFVYEQFF.

The chain combines TRBV5-1 with TRBJ2-7; 12 bases match TRBD2. This CDR3 has 16 amino acids. V was pared by 4 bases and J by 2 bases, with 7 bases of the junction left unmatched. Germline-derived CDR1 and CDR2 are SGHRS and YFSETQ. The CDR3 DNA sequence: TGCGCCAGCAGCCGATCGACTAGCGGGAGCGCCTACGAGCAGTACTTC. Protein: CASSRSTSGSAYEQYF.

The chain uses TRBV4-1 and TRBJ2-7, with 7 bases that match TRBD2. The trim removed 5 bases at V and 1 base at J, leaving 8 bases unmatched. Germline V gene data show CDR1 as MGHRA and CDR2 as YSYEKL. The CDR3 loop spans 15 amino acids. In DNA, the CDR3 is TGCGCCAGCAGCGTAGCCGGGACTAATTCCTACGAGCAGTACTTC. It is translated as CASSVAGTNSYEQYF.